Given below is one T cell receptor (beta chain) in context. Its target is not known. V lost 7 bases to trimming and J lost 1 base, with 13 bases between them. CDR1 is ENHRY and CDR2 is SYGVKD in the germline V gene. This CDR3 has 14 amino acids. These data belong to a study of OX40 agonist ivuxolimab in advanced cancers. Study context: Patients received ivuxolimab, an intravenous treatment, every 2 weeks at 0.01 to 10 mg/kg. The dose-escalation cohort had hepatocellular carcinoma, melanoma, renal cell or head and neck cancer. Study results and caveats: At doses 0.1 to 3.0 mg/kg, CD4+ and CD8+ clones expanded.

This table comes from immunoSEQ multiplex PCR, and its TCRdb copy is limited to in-frame clones, with some not included. Among about 81,000 clones, about 88% were seen once, and the ten largest hold approximately 0.43%. The V gene is TRBV10-3, the J gene TRBJ2-5; no reliable D call. The receptor comes from an adult with an advanced solid tumor such as melanoma, head and neck, liver or kidney cancer. Sequencing was performed on CD4+ or CD8+ T cells sorted from blood, taken in a trial of the OX40 agonist ivuxolimab. In DNA form, the CDR3 reads TGTGCCATCACCGACCCGGGTTTCCAAGAGACCCAGTACTTC. This codes for CAITDPGFQETQYF.